A few counts support the clone carrying this T cell receptor (beta chain). TCRdb's copy holds only in-frame clones and misses some; the assay was immunoSEQ multiplex PCR. The table has under 500,000 clones, 75% to 90% seen once. There are 13 residues in the CDR3. Unmatched junction bases numbered 5, after V lost 6 bases and J lost 6 bases. CDR1 SGHVS and CDR2 FQNEAQ come from the germline V gene. This entry belongs to a study of blood T cell repertoires in COVID-19. Overall study context: Samples representing acute and convalescent COVID-19 were sourced from the United States, Italy and Spain. PBMCs, B-cell-depleted T cells, or T cells were the source of the cDNA or gDNA that made up the material.

The V call is TRBV7-8, the J call TRBJ1-2; 9 nucleotides align to TRBD1. The source of this sequence is a man aged 25 to 40 who had recovered from COVID-19. The specimen was PBMCs or T cells enriched from blood (not recorded which). CDR3 residues: CASSPGTGNGYTF. The DNA of the CDR3 is TGTGCCAGCAGTCCTGGGACAGGGAATGGCTACACCTTC. Combining the CDR3 with reference TRBV7-8 and TRBJ1-2 gives the whole variable domain GAGVSQSPRYKVAKRGQDVALRCDPISGHVSLFWYQQALGQGPEFLTYFQNEAQLDKSGLPSDRFFAERPEGSVSTLKIQRTQQEDSAVYLCASSPGTGNGYTFGSGTRLTVV.